This TCR beta chain was recorded in a study of blood T cell repertoires in COVID-19 (TCRdb year 2020). At the level of the whole study: Collaborator samples came from the United States, Italy and Spain and covered acute and convalescent phases of COVID-19. The material from the prospective study consisted of cDNA or gDNA derived from T cells, B-cell-depleted T cells, or PBMCs. Deeply sampled blood TCRbeta repertoires from subjects exposed to, actively infected with, or recovered from COVID-19 were included in the dataset. The repertoires were made available in a free public database intended to serve as a resource for research on the immune response to SARS-CoV-2. Samples came from the ongoing ImmuneRACE study (first 160 participants) plus 1,254 subjects from 6 global collaborators. A de-identified subject ID, COVID-19 status, age in years and sex were almost always included in the sample metadata. Where available, HLA class I and class II types were obtained from metadata supplied by the sample provider rather than from assay-based typing.

TCRbeta CDR3 regions were amplified from genomic DNA by means of the immunoSEQ Assay, a bias-controlled multiplex PCR. The authors' analysis ran thus. Nucleated cell counts per sample were estimated from amplification of reference gene primers within the assay. To quantify the absolute abundance of each unique TCRbeta CDR3 rearrangement, sequence reads were collapsed and filtered. For each sample, productive Simpson clonality was calculated as the square root of Simpson's diversity index across productive rearrangements. Here the immuneACCESS table is served through TCRdb, limited to in-frame sequences with V and J called. Missing clones are a known gap in these copies; in checked studies unresolved V genes cover under half, and the rest lacks a known reason. That table is the source of V, J and clone size, and D and trimming were worked out from the DNA. This sample comprises about 46,000 clones, 75% to 90% of them detected only once. The biggest ten clones account for less than 20% of the sample.

CDR1 SGHVS and CDR2 FQNEAQ are derived from the germline V gene. The CDR3 covers 17 residues, taking in both the cysteine and the phenylalanine. Only the CDR3 DNA is retained, 51 bases long and in frame from the first base. After removal of 4 bases from V and 5 bases from J, the junction retains 13 bases not matched to a gene. The full study reports these points: The amount of clinical and demographic metadata varied by source and participant and was provided uncurated.

About this clone itself: Its antigen remains undetermined. Base quality data are lacking; no much larger clone is found one base away.

Collaborating institutions collected whole blood in K2EDTA tubes following their own protocols. For TCRbeta analysis, collaborators shipped samples as frozen whole blood, isolated PBMCs, or DNA extracted from either of those sample types. The source of this sequence is a human donor in a cohort sampled during active COVID-19. The donor label of this sample is uncertain. The sequenced sample was peripheral blood. The chain was built from TRBV7-8 and TRBJ2-5, and 10 bases in between align with TRBD2. CDR3 sequence: CASSSSPLAGPVETQYF. The nucleotide sequence is TGTGCCAGCAGCTCGTCCCCACTAGCGGGGCCCGTGGAGACCCAGTACTTC.